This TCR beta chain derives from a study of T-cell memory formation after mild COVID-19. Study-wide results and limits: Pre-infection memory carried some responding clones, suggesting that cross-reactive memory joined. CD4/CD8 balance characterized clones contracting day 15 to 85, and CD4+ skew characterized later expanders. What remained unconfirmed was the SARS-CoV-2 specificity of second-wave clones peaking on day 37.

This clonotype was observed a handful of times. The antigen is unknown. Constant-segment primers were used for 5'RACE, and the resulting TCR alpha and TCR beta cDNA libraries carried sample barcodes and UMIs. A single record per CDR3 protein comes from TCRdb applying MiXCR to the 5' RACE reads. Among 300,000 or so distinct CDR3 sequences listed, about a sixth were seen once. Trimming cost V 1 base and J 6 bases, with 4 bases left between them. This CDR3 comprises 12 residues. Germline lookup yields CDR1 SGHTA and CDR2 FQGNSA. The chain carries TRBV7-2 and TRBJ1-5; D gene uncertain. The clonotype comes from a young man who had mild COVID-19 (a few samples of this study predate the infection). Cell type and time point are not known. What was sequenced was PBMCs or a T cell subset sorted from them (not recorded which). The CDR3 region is CASSLDGQPQHF. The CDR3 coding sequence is TGTGCCAGCAGCTTAGATGGTCAGCCCCAGCATTTT. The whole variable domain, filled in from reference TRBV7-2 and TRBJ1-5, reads GAGVSQSPSNKVTEKGKDVELRCDPISGHTALYWYRQSLGQGLEFLIYFQGNSAPDKSGLPSDRFSAERTGGSVSTLTIQRTQQEDSAVYLCASSLDGQPQHFGDGTRLSIL.